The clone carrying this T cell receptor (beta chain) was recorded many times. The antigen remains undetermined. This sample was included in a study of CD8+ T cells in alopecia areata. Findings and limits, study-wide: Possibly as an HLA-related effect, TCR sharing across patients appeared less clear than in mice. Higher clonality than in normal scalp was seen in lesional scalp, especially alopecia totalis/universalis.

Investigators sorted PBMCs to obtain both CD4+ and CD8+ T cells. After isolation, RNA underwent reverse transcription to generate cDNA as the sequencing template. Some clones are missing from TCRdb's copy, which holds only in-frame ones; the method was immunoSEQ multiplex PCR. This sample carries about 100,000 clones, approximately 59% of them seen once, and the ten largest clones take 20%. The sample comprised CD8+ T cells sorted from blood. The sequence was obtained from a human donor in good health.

Here the CDR3 DNA reads TGTGCCAGCAGTTTAGTCGGGGGGAGCTCCTACAATGAGCAGTTCTTC. It encodes CASSLVGGSSYNEQFF. This chain links TRBV27 with TRBJ2-1; 7 bases agree with TRBD2. From germline, CDR1 is MNHEY and CDR2 SMNVEV (reference sequence). V was pared by 2 bases and J by 0 bases, with 4 bases of the junction left unmatched. There are 16 residues in the CDR3.